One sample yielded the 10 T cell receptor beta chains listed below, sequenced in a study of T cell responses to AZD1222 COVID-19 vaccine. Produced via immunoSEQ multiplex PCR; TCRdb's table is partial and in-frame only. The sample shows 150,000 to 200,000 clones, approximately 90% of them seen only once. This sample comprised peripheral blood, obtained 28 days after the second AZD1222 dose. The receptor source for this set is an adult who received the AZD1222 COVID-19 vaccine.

This CDR3 reads CASSPTSSGANVLTF. The CDR3 region has the DNA TGTGCCAGCAGCCCAACGTCCTCTGGGGCCAACGTCCTGACTTTC. The V and J genes are TRBV3-1 (or the pseudogene TRBV3-2) and TRBJ2-6; no definite D call. V shed 4 bases and J shed 0 bases, with 7 bases lying between them. Germline V CDR1 and CDR2: LGHDT, YNNKEL (reference sequence). The CDR3 covers 15 residues.

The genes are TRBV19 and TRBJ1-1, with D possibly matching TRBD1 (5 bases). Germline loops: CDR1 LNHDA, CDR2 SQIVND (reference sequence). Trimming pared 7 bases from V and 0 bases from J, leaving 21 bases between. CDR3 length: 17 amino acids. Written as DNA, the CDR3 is TGTGCCAGTACCCCAGAGGGGAGGAACAGCATGAACACTGAAGCTTTCTTT. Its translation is CASTPEGRNSMNTEAFF.

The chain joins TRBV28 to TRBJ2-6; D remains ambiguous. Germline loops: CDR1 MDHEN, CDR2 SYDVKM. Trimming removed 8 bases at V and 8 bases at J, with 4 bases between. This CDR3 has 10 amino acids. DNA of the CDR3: TGTGCCAGCGGGTCCAACGTCCTGACTTTC. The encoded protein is CASGSNVLTF.

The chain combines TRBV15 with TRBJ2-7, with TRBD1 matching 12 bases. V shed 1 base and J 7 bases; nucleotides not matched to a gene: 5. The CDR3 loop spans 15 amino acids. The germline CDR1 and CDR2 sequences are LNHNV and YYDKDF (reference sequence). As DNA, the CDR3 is TGTGCCACCAGCAGAGCCGGGACAGGGGGCCAAGAGCAGTACTTC. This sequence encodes CATSRAGTGGQEQYF. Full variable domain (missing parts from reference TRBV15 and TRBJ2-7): DAMVIQNPRYQVTQFGKPVTLSCSQTLNHNVMYWYQQKSSQAPKLLFHYYDKDFNNEADTPDNFQSRRPNTSFCFLDIRSPGLGDTAMYLCATSRAGTGGQEQYFGPGTRLTVT.

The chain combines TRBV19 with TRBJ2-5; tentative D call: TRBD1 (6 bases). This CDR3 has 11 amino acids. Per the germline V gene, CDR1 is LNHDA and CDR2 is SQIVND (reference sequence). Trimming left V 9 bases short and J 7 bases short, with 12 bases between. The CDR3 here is CASNRGGTQYF. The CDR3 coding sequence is TGTGCCAGCAACCGAGGGGGGACCCAGTACTTC.

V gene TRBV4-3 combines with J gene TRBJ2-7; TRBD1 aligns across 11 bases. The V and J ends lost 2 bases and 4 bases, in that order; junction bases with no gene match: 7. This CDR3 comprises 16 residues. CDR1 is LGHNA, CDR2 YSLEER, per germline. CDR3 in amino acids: CASSQSGTGGSYEQYF. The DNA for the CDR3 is TGCGCCAGCAGCCAATCAGGGACAGGGGGGAGTTACGAGCAGTACTTC.

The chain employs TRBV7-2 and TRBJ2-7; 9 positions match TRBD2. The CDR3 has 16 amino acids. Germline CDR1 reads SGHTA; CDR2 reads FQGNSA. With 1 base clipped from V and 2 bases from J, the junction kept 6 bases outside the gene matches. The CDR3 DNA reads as TGTGCCAGCAGCTTAGTGTTAGCGGGAGCGGCCTACGAGCAGTACTTC. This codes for CASSLVLAGAAYEQYF.

The CDR3 reads CASSPRGKGGLNEQYF. As DNA, the CDR3 is TGTGCCAGCAGTCCCCGGGGGAAAGGGGGCCTCAACGAGCAGTACTTC. The genes are TRBV28 and TRBJ2-7; TRBD1 might be the D (7 bases). CDR1 is MDHEN and CDR2 is SYDVKM in the germline V gene. This CDR3 is 16 amino acids long. Trimming removed 5 bases from V and 5 bases from J, with 22 bases in between.

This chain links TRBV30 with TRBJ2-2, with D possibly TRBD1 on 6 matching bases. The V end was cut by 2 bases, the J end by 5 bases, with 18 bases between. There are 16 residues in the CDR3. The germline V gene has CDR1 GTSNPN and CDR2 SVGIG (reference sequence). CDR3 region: CAWSSPTGGPTGELFF. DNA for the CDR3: TGTGCCTGGAGTTCCCCGACAGGCGGCCCGACCGGGGAGCTGTTTTTT.

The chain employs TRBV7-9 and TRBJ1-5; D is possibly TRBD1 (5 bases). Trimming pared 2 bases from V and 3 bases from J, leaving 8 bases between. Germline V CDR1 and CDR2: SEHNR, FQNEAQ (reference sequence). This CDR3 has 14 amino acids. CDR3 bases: TGTGCCAGCAGCTTAACCGGGGCCAATCAGCCCCAGCATTTT. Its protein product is CASSLTGANQPQHF.